These 17 T cell receptor beta chains originate from one sample sequenced in a study of T-cell reconstitution after alpha-beta-depleted transplantation in children. Unique molecular identifiers were used in preparing the TCRbeta library. MiXCR, applied by TCRdb to the PCR reads, yields one record per CDR3 protein. The sample consists of hundreds of thousands of distinct CDR3 sequences, roughly 9% of them appearing once. Sequencing used PBMCs from the stem cell graft donor, obtained from the stem cell graft. The receptors originated from a human donor who donated a stem cell graft to a child with acute lymphoblastic leukemia.

The rearrangement joins TRBV5-1 to TRBJ2-2; D gene ambiguous. This CDR3 is built from 17 residues. Trimming removed 3 bases at V and 3 bases at J, with 18 bases between. Per germline, CDR1 SGHRS and CDR2 YFSETQ. The CDR3 region has the DNA TGCGCCAGCAGCTCGCTACCGGATATTTGGGACACCGGGGAGCTGTTTTTT. This sequence encodes CASSSLPDIWDTGELFF.

The chain joins TRBV7-2 to TRBJ2-3; 7 bases fit TRBD2. Germline CDR1 is SGHTA and CDR2 is FQGNSA. V was pared by 0 bases and J by 2 bases, with 5 bases of the junction left unmatched. This CDR3 is built from 16 residues. CDR3: CASSLARAGDTDTQYF. The CDR3 coding sequence is TGTGCCAGCAGCTTAGCGCGGGCGGGGGACACAGATACGCAGTATTTT.

This clonotype showed up many times. The CDR3 DNA reads as TGTGCCAGCAGACGACCCACTAGCACAGATACGCAGTATTTT. It is translated as CASRRPTSTDTQYF. The genes are TRBV28 and TRBJ2-3; D gene ambiguous. Trimming removed 6 bases from V and 0 bases from J, with 10 bases in between. Germline-derived CDR1 and CDR2 are MDHEN and SYDVKM. The CDR3 is made up of 14 amino acids.

In this sample, this clonotype turned up many times. The chain carries TRBV5-1 and TRBJ1-1; D perhaps matches TRBD1 (5 bases). V lost 1 base, J lost 3 bases, and 7 bases lay in between. From germline, CDR1 is SGHRS and CDR2 YFSETQ. The CDR3 loop spans 13 amino acids. The CDR3 loop is CASSLSGDTEAFF. CDR3 nucleotides: TGCGCCAGCAGCTTGTCGGGGGACACTGAAGCTTTCTTT.

This clonotype was seen repeatedly, ten times or more. This rearrangement joins TRBV6-1 to TRBJ2-3; D call uncertain. The CDR3 extends over 13 amino acids. The germline gives CDR1 MNHNS, CDR2 SASEGT. The ends were cut back, 8 bases at V and 0 bases at J, with 9 bases in the middle. The CDR3 DNA reads as TGTGCCAGCGCTGGCGTTAGCACAGATACGCAGTATTTT. Translated: CASAGVSTDTQYF.

Ten or more counts support this clonotype. For the CDR3, the DNA is TGCAGCGTTGGTGTGAGCTCTGGGGCCAACGTCCTGACTTTC. It specifies CSVGVSSGANVLTF. The chain employs TRBV29-1 and TRBJ2-6; D uncertain. Trimming removed 4 bases at V and 0 bases at J, with 7 bases between. Germline values: CDR1 SQVTM, CDR2 ANQGSEA. There are 14 residues in the CDR3. The whole variable domain, filled in from reference TRBV29-1 and TRBJ2-6, reads SAVISQKPSRDICQRGTSLTIQCQVDSQVTMMFWYRQQPGQSLTLIATANQGSEATYESGFVIDKFPISRPNLTFSTLTVSNMSPEDSSIYLCSVGVSSGANVLTFGAGSRLTVL.

This clonotype was counted at least ten times. The chain combines TRBV20-1 with TRBJ2-3; 8 nucleotides align to TRBD2. The CDR3 is 15 amino acids. Trimming removed 1 base from V and 2 bases from J; junction bases left unmatched: 5. Germline assignment: CDR1 DFQATT and CDR2 SNEGSKA (reference sequence). The CDR3, as DNA: TGCAGTGCTAGAGGGTTAGCGGGAAACACAGATACGCAGTATTTT. Its protein product is CSARGLAGNTDTQYF.

This clonotype was observed many times. The CDR3 reads CSVEERRGYTF. DNA for the CDR3: TGCAGCGTTGAAGAAAGACGCGGCTACACCTTC. The chain recombines TRBV29-1 with TRBJ1-2; D remains ambiguous. The V gene lost 0 bases and the J gene lost 8 bases, with 7 bases spanning the gap. The CDR3 has 11 residues. Germline V lookup: CDR1 SQVTM, CDR2 ANQGSEA.

Only a few counts were recorded for this clonotype. This sequence joins TRBV11-2 and TRBJ2-1; 7 nucleotides match TRBD1. The V gene's germline CDR1 is SGHAT and CDR2 FQNNGV. The J segment lost 5 bases and the V segment lost 5 bases, leaving 6 bases of the junction unmatched. The CDR3 length is 14 residues. In DNA, the CDR3 is TGTGCCAGCAGCCCGGGACAGAGTAACAATGAGCAGTTCTTC. This sequence encodes CASSPGQSNNEQFF.

This clonotype came up a few times. The chain joins TRBV18 to TRBJ1-1, with D perhaps TRBD1 (6 bases). The germline gives CDR1 KGHSH, CDR2 LQKENI. V dropped 4 bases and J dropped 7 bases, with 16 bases sitting between them. The CDR3 spans 14 residues. The CDR3 region has the DNA TGTGCCAGCTCACAGGACAGAGCCGCCGTTGAAGCTTTCTTT. This encodes CASSQDRAAVEAFF.

The sample holds many counts of this clonotype. This chain joins TRBV7-9 and TRBJ1-1; D ambiguous. Germline CDR1 and CDR2: SEHNR and FQNEAQ (reference sequence). V dropped 5 bases and J dropped 4 bases, with 8 bases sitting between them. The CDR3 covers 12 residues. The CDR3 protein is CASSLALTEAFF. The CDR3 DNA reads TGTGCCAGCAGCCTGGCTCTCACTGAAGCTTTCTTT.

In its sample, this clonotype was seen many times. The rearrangement uses TRBV2 and TRBJ2-1, with D perhaps matching TRBD1 (6 bases). Trimming pared 6 bases from V and 8 bases from J, leaving 17 bases between. Germline V gives CDR1 SNHLY, CDR2 FYNNEI. This CDR3 region has 14 residues. CDR3 nucleotides: TGTGCCAGCAGCGGATTACAGGGATTCTATGAGCAGTTCTTC. Translated, it gives CASSGLQGFYEQFF.

At least ten counts were recorded for this clonotype. The chain combines TRBV20-1 with TRBJ2-4; perhaps TRBD2 as D (6 bases). This CDR3 is 12 amino acids long. Germline CDR1 and CDR2: DFQATT and SNEGSKA (reference sequence). Trimming cost V 3 bases and J 5 bases, with 8 bases left between them. DNA for the CDR3: TGCAGTGCTAGGGGACTCGAAAACATTCAGTACTTC. Amino acids: CSARGLENIQYF.

At least ten counts were recorded for this clonotype. The V gene is TRBV6-5, the J gene TRBJ2-7; tentative D call: TRBD1 (6 bases). V lost 2 bases and J 1 base, leaving 12 bases between the germline ends. Germline assignment: CDR1 MNHEY and CDR2 SVGAGI. The CDR3 is made up of 15 amino acids. CDR3 protein: CASSYRQDLSYEQYF. The DNA for the CDR3 is TGTGCCAGCAGTTACCGACAGGACTTATCCTACGAGCAGTACTTC.

In its sample, this clonotype was seen many times. V gene TRBV18 combines with J gene TRBJ2-2; tentatively, D is TRBD2 (5 bases). The V and J ends lost 5 bases and 7 bases respectively, with 14 bases between them. The CDR3 loop spans 14 amino acids. Germline CDR1 is KGHSH and CDR2 is LQKENI. The CDR3 spells CASSAASRGGELFF. In nucleotides, the CDR3 is TGTGCCAGCTCAGCGGCTAGCAGAGGCGGGGAGCTGTTTTTT.

This chain links TRBV7-8 with TRBJ2-7; no reliable D call. The CDR3 totals 14 residues. V lost 5 bases and J 2 bases, leaving 13 bases between the germline ends. Germline values: CDR1 SGHVS, CDR2 FQNEAQ. The chain's CDR3 is CASSPRTVPYEQYF. For the CDR3, the DNA is TGTGCCAGCAGCCCAAGGACCGTCCCCTACGAGCAGTACTTC.

CDR3: CASSPLQAAWGNEQFF. Here the CDR3 DNA reads TGTGCCAGCAGCCCCCTCCAAGCGGCTTGGGGCAATGAGCAGTTCTTC. This chain links TRBV7-2 with TRBJ2-1; TRBD2 is a possible D gene (5 bases). V lost 5 bases, J lost 6 bases, and 20 bases lay in between. Germline V gene sequence: CDR1 SGHTA, CDR2 FQGNSA. The CDR3 spans 16 residues.